This T cell receptor (beta chain) originates from a study of blood T cell repertoires in COVID-19. As for the study in general: In each case, the material was cDNA or gDNA derived from T cells, B-cell-depleted T cells, or PBMCs.

Seattle-derived patients entered the study during active infection and were followed longitudinally. Measured with immunoSEQ multiplex PCR; TCRdb has only the in-frame clones, and not every one. This table holds some 240,000 clones, nearly 90% found once. V was shortened by 4 bases and J by 4 bases, with 13 bases between the two germline ends. From germline, CDR1 is LGHNA and CDR2 YNFKEQ. The CDR3 consists of 15 residues. The source of this sequence is an older woman with COVID-19, enrolled during active disease. The V call is TRBV4-2, the J call TRBJ2-2, with D uncertain. Sequencing was carried out using peripheral blood. This CDR3 reads CASSPTPSGTGELFF. CDR3 DNA sequence: TGTGCCAGCAGCCCCACGCCGAGTGGCACCGGGGAGCTGTTTTTT.